This T cell receptor beta chain was sequenced in a study of T cell changes during pregnancy in multiple sclerosis. Germline-derived CDR1 and CDR2 are SGHKS and YYEKEE (reference sequence). V dropped 3 bases and J dropped 0 bases, with 10 bases sitting between them. The CDR3 runs 14 residues. Measured with immunoSEQ multiplex PCR; TCRdb has only the in-frame clones, and not every one. Here the sample spans some 42,000 clones, roughly 91% being singletons. The source was CD4+ T cells from peripheral blood mononuclear cells, collected in the third trimester of pregnancy. The chain has TRBV5-5 and TRBJ2-7; a possible D gene is TRBD1 (6 bases). The sequence derives from a female donor with multiple sclerosis, enrolled in a pregnancy study. The CDR3 reads CASSSQGSSYEQYF. In DNA, the CDR3 is TGTGCCAGCAGCTCACAGGGATCCTCCTACGAGCAGTACTTC.